Below, one T cell receptor beta chain is given with its context. The V and J ends lost 1 base and 7 bases, in that order; junction bases with no gene match: 6. This CDR3 has 15 residues. Germline values: CDR1 SEHNR, CDR2 FQNEAQ (reference sequence). This specimen belongs to a study of blood T cell repertoires in COVID-19. Study summary: Acute-phase and convalescent COVID-19 samples originated in the United States, Italy and Spain. T cells, B-cell-depleted T cells, or PBMCs provided the cDNA or gDNA that served as material.

The assay was immunoSEQ multiplex PCR, and TCRdb's table has in-frame clones only and misses some. The table includes approximately 290,000 clones, 80% to 90% detected once. Assignments of participants to cohorts depended upon their own reported clinical history. Either two negative PCRs, clearance, or symptom resolution qualified Cohort 3 donors as recovered. The chain couples TRBV7-9 to TRBJ2-1, with 8 bases that match TRBD1. The receptor comes from a woman aged 25 to 39 who had recovered from COVID-19. Sequencing was done on a sample of PBMCs or T cells enriched from blood (not recorded which). In nucleotides, the CDR3 is TGTGCCAGCAGCTTAGGTCAGGGGGCGCGGAATGAGCAGTTCTTC. Encoded protein: CASSLGQGARNEQFF.